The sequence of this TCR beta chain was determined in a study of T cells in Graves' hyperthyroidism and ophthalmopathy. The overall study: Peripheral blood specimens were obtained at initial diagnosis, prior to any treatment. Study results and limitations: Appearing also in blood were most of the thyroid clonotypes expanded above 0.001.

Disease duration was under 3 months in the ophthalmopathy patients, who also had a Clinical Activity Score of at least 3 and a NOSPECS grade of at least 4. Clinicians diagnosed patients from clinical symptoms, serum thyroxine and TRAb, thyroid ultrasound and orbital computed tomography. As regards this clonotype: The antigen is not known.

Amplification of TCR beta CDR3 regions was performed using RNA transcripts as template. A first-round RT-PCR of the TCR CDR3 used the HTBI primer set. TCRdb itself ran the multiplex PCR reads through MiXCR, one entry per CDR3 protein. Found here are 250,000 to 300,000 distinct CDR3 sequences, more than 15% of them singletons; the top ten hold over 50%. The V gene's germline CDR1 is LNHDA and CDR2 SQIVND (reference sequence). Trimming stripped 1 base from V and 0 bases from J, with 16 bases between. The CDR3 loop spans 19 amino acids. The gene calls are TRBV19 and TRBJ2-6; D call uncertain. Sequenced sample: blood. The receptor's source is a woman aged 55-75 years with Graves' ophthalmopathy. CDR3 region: CASSIGPAKAASGANVLTF. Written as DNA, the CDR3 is TGTGCCAGTAGTATAGGGCCCGCTAAGGCCGCCTCTGGGGCCAACGTCCTGACTTTC.